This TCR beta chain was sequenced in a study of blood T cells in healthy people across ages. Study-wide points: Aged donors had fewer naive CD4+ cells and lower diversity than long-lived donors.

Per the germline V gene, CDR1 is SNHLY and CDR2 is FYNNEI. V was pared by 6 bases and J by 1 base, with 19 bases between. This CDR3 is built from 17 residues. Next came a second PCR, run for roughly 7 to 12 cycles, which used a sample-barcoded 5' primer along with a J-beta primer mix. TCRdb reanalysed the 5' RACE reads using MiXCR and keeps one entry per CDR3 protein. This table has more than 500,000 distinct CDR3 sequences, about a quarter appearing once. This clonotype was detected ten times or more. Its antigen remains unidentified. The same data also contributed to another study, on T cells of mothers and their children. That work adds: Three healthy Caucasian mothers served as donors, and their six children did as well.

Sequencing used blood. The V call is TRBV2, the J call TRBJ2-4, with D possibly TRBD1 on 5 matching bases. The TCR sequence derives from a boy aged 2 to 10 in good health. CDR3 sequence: CASSREGRLRAKNIQYF. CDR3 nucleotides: TGTGCCAGCAGCAGGGAAGGTAGATTGAGGGCCAAAAACATTCAGTACTTC.